The 14 T cell receptor beta chains reported below all come from one sample, sequenced in a study of shared clonotypes between healthy human individuals. The method was immunoSEQ multiplex PCR; TCRdb's version includes in-frame clones alone and lacks a portion of them. The table shows approximately 500,000 clones, with 90% to 97% occurring only once. Sequenced: naive CD4+ T cells sorted from blood. The subset was: CD45RA+ positively selected. These receptors all stem from a woman aged 25 to 39 in good health.

The chain has TRBV18 and TRBJ1-5, with 7 nucleotides matching TRBD1. V shed 3 bases and J 4 bases; nucleotides not matched to a gene: 6. The CDR3 is 15 residues long. Germline CDR1 KGHSH, CDR2 LQKENI. This CDR3 reads CASSPSDRANQPQHF. As DNA, the CDR3 is TGTGCCAGCTCACCCTCAGACAGGGCAAATCAGCCCCAGCATTTT.

This chain connects TRBV9 to TRBJ1-4, with 7 bases matching TRBD1. Trimming took 4 bases from V and 8 from J; bases not matched to a gene: 11. Looked up from germline, CDR1 is SGDLS and CDR2 is YYNGEE. This CDR3 contains 15 residues. In DNA, the CDR3 is TGTGCCAGCAGCCCCGGGACAGTGGAGAACGAAAAACTGTTTTTT. Protein: CASSPGTVENEKLFF. The full variable domain, in which reference TRBV9 and TRBJ1-4 provide the parts outside the CDR3, is DSGVTQTPKHLITATGQRVTLRCSPRSGDLSVYWYQQSLDQGLQFLIQYYNGEERAKGNILERFSAQQFPDLHSELNLSSLELGDSALYFCASSPGTVENEKLFFGSGTQLSVL.

The rearrangement links TRBV5-1 to TRBJ1-1, with 8 bases fitting TRBD1. This CDR3 has 14 residues. V trimming: 2 bases; J trimming: 7 bases; junction bases outside the gene matches: 7. CDR1 and CDR2 from the germline V gene are SGHRS and YFSETQ. The DNA for the CDR3 is TGCGCCAGCAGCTTACTTCAGGGGGCCGGTGAAGCTTTCTTT. It is translated as CASSLLQGAGEAFF.

The rearrangement joins TRBV7-9 to TRBJ2-1; 9 bases agree with TRBD1. This CDR3 is built from 19 residues. Losses at the gene ends were 8 bases for V and 8 bases for J; bases not matched to a gene: 25. Germline-derived CDR1 and CDR2 are SEHNR and FQNEAQ (reference sequence). For the CDR3, the DNA is TGTGCCAGCGGAGGAGTTTTGGGGACAGGGAGGCCCCGGGTCGATGAGCAGTTCTTC. Translating gives CASGGVLGTGRPRVDEQFF.

The chain employs TRBV7-5 and TRBJ1-1; the table's D gene call, TRBD1, was not cross checked with the DNA. TRBV7-5 is a documented pseudogene. The CDR3 spans 13 residues. Here the CDR3 reads CASSVTHNTEAFF. The CDR3 nucleotides read TGTGCCAGCAGCGTGACACATAACACTGAAGCTTTCTTT.

This chain joins TRBV10-2 and TRBJ1-6, with a tentative D call TRBD1 (5 bases). CDR3 length equals 13 residues. The V end lost 2 bases, the J end lost 7 bases, and 6 bases lay between the germline ends. Germline loops: CDR1 WSHSY, CDR2 SAAADI. The CDR3 nucleotides are TGCGCCAGCAGTGAGGACAGAAATTCACCCCTCCACTTT. It is translated as CASSEDRNSPLHF.

This chain joins TRBV18 and TRBJ2-1; 7 bases are a match to TRBD2. Germline loops: CDR1 KGHSH, CDR2 LQKENI. CDR3 size: 16 residues. J lost 4 bases, V lost 3 bases, and 9 bases had no gene match. This CDR3 reads CASSPRAGRTYNEQFF. CDR3 in DNA: TGTGCCAGCTCACCGCGGGCCGGGAGGACGTACAATGAGCAGTTCTTC. Complete variable domain (other parts from reference TRBV18 and TRBJ2-1): NAGVMQNPRHLVRRRGQEARLRCSPMKGHSHVYWYRQLPEEGLKFMVYLQKENIIDESGMPKERFSAEFPKEGPSILRIQQVVRGDSAAYFCASSPRAGRTYNEQFFGPGTRLTVL.

The chain combines TRBV29-1 with TRBJ2-4; 10 bases map to TRBD2. V shed 7 bases, J shed 6 bases, and the junction held 12 bases outside the gene matches. The CDR3 sequence is 15 residues long. Germline assignment: CDR1 SQVTM and CDR2 ANQGSEA. This CDR3 is CSATAGTSARNIQYF. Written as DNA, the CDR3 is TGCAGCGCTACAGCCGGGACTAGCGCGAGAAACATTCAGTACTTC. The full variable domain, completed using reference TRBV29-1 and TRBJ2-4, is SAVISQKPSRDICQRGTSLTIQCQVDSQVTMMFWYRQQPGQSLTLIATANQGSEATYESGFVIDKFPISRPNLTFSTLTVSNMSPEDSSIYLCSATAGTSARNIQYFGAGTRLSVL.

The gene calls are TRBV7-3 and TRBJ2-7; the match to TRBD2 covers 12 bases. This CDR3 has 18 amino acids. After removal of 5 bases from V and 2 bases from J, the junction contained 13 bases not matched to a gene. Looked up from germline, CDR1 is SGHTA and CDR2 is FQGTGA. The CDR3 sequence: CASSPHKELAGGTYEQYF. CDR3 sequence (DNA): TGTGCCAGCAGCCCACATAAGGAACTAGCGGGAGGAACCTACGAGCAGTACTTC. Full variable domain (outside the CDR3, taken from reference TRBV7-3 and TRBJ2-7): GAGVSQTPSNKVTEKGKYVELRCDPISGHTALYWYRQSLGQGPEFLIYFQGTGAADDSGLPNDRFFAVRPEGSVSTLKIQRTERGDSAVYLCASSPHKELAGGTYEQYFGPGTRLTVT.

This clone has only one observation. The rearrangement links TRBV2 to TRBJ1-2; D unresolved. The V gene's germline CDR1 is SNHLY and CDR2 FYNNEI. V was trimmed by 4 bases and J by 8 bases, leaving 11 bases between them. The CDR3 has 12 amino acids. This CDR3 reads CASSGRTSGYTF. CDR3 bases: TGTGCCAGCAGTGGGCGGACGTCGGGCTACACCTTC.

This clone was picked up one time. The chain couples TRBV7-9 to TRBJ1-2; 10 nucleotides line up with TRBD1. The CDR3 length is 15 residues. Trimming took 4 bases from V and 6 from J; bases not matched to a gene: 8. Germline V lookup: CDR1 SEHNR, CDR2 FQNEAQ (reference sequence). CDR3 region: CASSSGDRGYDGYTF. In nucleotides, the CDR3 is TGTGCCAGCAGCTCCGGGGACAGGGGATACGATGGCTACACCTTC.

The chain employs TRBV28 and TRBJ2-3; D perhaps matches TRBD1 (5 bases). Germline assignment: CDR1 MDHEN and CDR2 SYDVKM. Trimming pared 0 bases from V and 3 bases from J, leaving 25 bases between. The CDR3 is made up of 20 amino acids. The CDR3 DNA is TGTGCCAGCAGTTTATGGGGGCGCCGGCAGGACGCAAACCAAACAGATACGCAGTATTTT. As protein: CASSLWGRRQDANQTDTQYF.

The chain couples TRBV7-9 to TRBJ1-1; D ambiguous. The CDR3 totals 15 residues. CDR1 is SEHNR, CDR2 FQNEAQ, per germline (reference sequence). V lost 0 bases, J lost 1 base, and 9 bases lay in between. The CDR3 loop reads CASSLAVRQNTEAFF. CDR3 DNA sequence: TGTGCCAGCAGCTTAGCGGTACGGCAGAACACTGAAGCTTTCTTT.

This clone was detected only a few times. This chain joins TRBV28 and TRBJ2-7, with D perhaps TRBD2 (6 bases). This CDR3 spans 13 amino acids. Germline values: CDR1 MDHEN, CDR2 SYDVKM. V was cut by 6 bases and J by 1 base, with 10 bases left in between. The CDR3 DNA sequence: TGTGCCAGCAGGGAGGGGAGGTCCTACGAGCAGTACTTC. Amino acids: CASREGRSYEQYF.